This T cell receptor beta chain is from a study of T cells after yellow fever vaccination. A universal primer site and UMIs were added as TCR cDNA was made by 5'RACE template switching. One entry per CDR3 protein results from TCRdb running MiXCR on the 5' RACE reads. In the table there are 250,000 to 350,000 distinct CDR3 sequences, around 6.8% of which are singletons. Overall study results and limits: A secondary response was less intense yet reached its peak sooner, at day 5 versus 15.

The table lists this clonotype with a few counts. Its antigen is not known. This CDR3 region has 14 residues. V lost 2 bases, J lost 4 bases, and 10 bases lay in between. From germline, CDR1 is SGHDN and CDR2 FVKESK. The specimen was PBMCs, collected 35 to 50 days after the first yellow fever vaccination. The source of this sequence is a young man who received the YFV17D yellow fever vaccine. V is TRBV14 and J is TRBJ2-3; D not resolved. The DNA for the CDR3 is TGTGCCAGCAGCCAACTAGACAACGCAGATACGCAGTATTTT. Its translation: CASSQLDNADTQYF.